The 25 T cell receptor beta chains below all came from one sample that was sequenced in a study of technical replicates of blood from a few donors. Repertoires were generated with immunoSEQ multiplex PCR, while TCRdb's copy carries only in-frame clones and drops some. This sample has around 83,000 clones, with about nine tenths found just once. The sequenced sample was T cells isolated from PBMCs. The source of these receptors is a human donor in good health. Some clones in this sample may be carry-over from other donors' samples.

This clone was seen once. CDR3 protein: CASSLAGGWFF. For the CDR3, the DNA is TGTGCCAGCAGCTTGGCGGGTGGGTGGTTCTTC. V is TRBV5-6 and J is TRBJ2-1; D remains ambiguous. The CDR3 contains 11 residues. Germline-derived CDR1 and CDR2 are SGHDT and YYEEEE. With 0 bases removed from V and 15 bases from J, the gap between germline ends came to 10 bases.

V usage is TRBV7-8 and J usage is TRBJ1-3; no clear D gene. The CDR3 spans 15 residues. V lost 5 bases and J lost 0, with 11 bases in between. Germline V gene sequence: CDR1 SGHVS, CDR2 FQNEAQ. The DNA for the CDR3 is TGTGCCAGCAGCACCCGGAGGAGCTCTGGAAACACCATATATTTT. Amino acids: CASSTRRSSGNTIYF.

This sequence joins TRBV28 and TRBJ2-7; D may be TRBD1 (6 bases). Trimming took 6 bases from V and 6 from J, leaving 15 bases between them. CDR1 and CDR2 from the germline V gene are MDHEN and SYDVKM. CDR3 length: 13 amino acids. The CDR3 DNA reads TGTGCCAGCAGGTTTACAGGGTTAGGCGAGCAGTACTTC. Protein product: CASRFTGLGEQYF.

This clone was found once. At one of its ends the junction is not consistent with the germline gene, which may arise from a read error. This specimen includes other DNA sequences encoding the same CDR3. The J gene is TRBJ2-2, the V gene TRBV10-3, with 9 nucleotides matching TRBD2. Germline CDR1 is ENHRY and CDR2 is SYGVKD. The CDR3 is made up of 16 amino acids. As DNA, the CDR3 is TGTGCCATCTCGGTAGCGGGAGAGAGTAGGGCCGGGGAGTTGTTTTTT. The encoded protein is CAISVAGESRAGELFF.

The chain recombines TRBV9 with TRBJ2-7, with D possibly being TRBD1 (6 bases). Germline values: CDR1 SGDLS, CDR2 YYNGEE. The CDR3 totals 15 residues. The V gene lost 2 bases and the J gene lost 3 bases, with 15 bases spanning the gap. CDR3 bases: TGTGCCAGCAGCGTGGGGGCCTTAGCCCACTACGAGCAGTACTTC. Amino acid sequence: CASSVGALAHYEQYF. The whole variable domain, filled in from reference TRBV9 and TRBJ2-7, reads DSGVTQTPKHLITATGQRVTLRCSPRSGDLSVYWYQQSLDQGLQFLIQYYNGEERAKGNILERFSAQQFPDLHSELNLSSLELGDSALYFCASSVGALAHYEQYFGPGTRLTVT.

The chain is built from TRBV19 and TRBJ2-3; TRBD2 is a possible D gene (5 bases). This CDR3 region has 14 residues. The germline V gene has CDR1 LNHDA and CDR2 SQIVND (reference sequence). V shed 6 bases and J shed 0 bases, with 10 bases lying between them. CDR3 DNA sequence: TGTGCCAGTAGGGACTTGTTAAGCACAGATACGCAGTATTTT. Its translation is CASRDLLSTDTQYF.

The chain combines TRBV29-1 with TRBJ2-3; 9 bases match TRBD2. The germline V gene has CDR1 SQVTM and CDR2 ANQGSEA. This CDR3 is built from 15 residues. V lost 3 bases, J lost 3 bases, and 7 bases stayed unmatched. The chain's CDR3 is CSVEKGAGGTDTQYF. The CDR3 DNA reads as TGCAGCGTTGAGAAGGGGGCGGGAGGGACAGATACGCAGTATTTT.

J is TRBJ2-3 and V is TRBV7-8; D is perhaps TRBD2 (6 bases). This CDR3 is built from 15 residues. The V end lost 5 bases, the J end lost 3 bases, and 15 bases lay between the germline ends. CDR1 is SGHVS, CDR2 FQNEAQ, per germline. CDR3 residues: CASSDYIRETDTQYF. For the CDR3, the DNA is TGTGCCAGCAGCGATTATATACGGGAGACAGATACGCAGTATTTT. The complete variable domain, with remaining parts taken from reference TRBV7-8 and TRBJ2-3, reads GAGVSQSPRYKVAKRGQDVALRCDPISGHVSLFWYQQALGQGPEFLTYFQNEAQLDKSGLPSDRFFAERPEGSVSTLKIQRTQQEDSAVYLCASSDYIRETDTQYFGPGTRLTVL.

The V gene is TRBV11-3, the J gene TRBJ2-1; D unresolved. The CDR3 is 16 amino acids. Trimming shortened V by 3 bases and J by 1 base, and 13 bases separated the two germline ends. Per the germline V gene, CDR1 is SGHNT and CDR2 is YENEEA. The CDR3 coding sequence is TGTGCCAGCAGCTTTATCACTACTGTGTCCTACAATGAGCAGTTCTTC. This sequence encodes CASSFITTVSYNEQFF.

The chain is built from TRBV28 and TRBJ1-4, with a possible D match to TRBD1 (5 bases). V dropped 5 bases and J dropped 3 bases, with 10 bases sitting between them. Germline V gene lookup returns CDR1 MDHEN and CDR2 SYDVKM. The CDR3 has 14 amino acids. The CDR3, as DNA: TGTGCCAGCAGTCCGTCGGGGGCTAATGAAAAACTGTTTTTT. Its protein product is CASSPSGANEKLFF.

Comments on this clone: Compared with germline, one end of the junction differs, possibly owing to a read error. The chain uses TRBV4-3 and TRBJ1-1, with 7 bases that match TRBD1. Looked up from germline, CDR1 is LGHNA and CDR2 is YSLEER. CDR3 length: 14 residues. This CDR3 reads CASSQAGGNIEAFF. The CDR3 DNA follows: TGCGCCAGCAGCCAAGCAGGGGGGAACATTGAAGCTTTCTTT.

This sequence joins TRBV30 and TRBJ1-5; no clear D gene. V dropped 2 bases and J dropped 4 bases, with 6 bases sitting between them. Germline V CDR1 and CDR2: GTSNPN, SVGIG (reference sequence). CDR3 length equals 12 residues. Here the CDR3 reads CAWSIPNQPQHF. DNA for the CDR3: TGTGCCTGGAGTATTCCAAATCAGCCCCAGCATTTT.

The J gene is TRBJ1-1, the V gene TRBV19, with unresolved D. The CDR3 length is 14 residues. Germline lookup yields CDR1 LNHDA and CDR2 SQIVND (reference sequence). V was pared by 8 bases and J by 3 bases, with 16 bases between. CDR3 in amino acids: CASSDLPDYTEAFF. CDR3 coding DNA: TGTGCCAGTTCTGACCTCCCAGACTACACTGAAGCTTTCTTT. Complete variable domain (other parts from reference TRBV19 and TRBJ1-1): DGGITQSPKYLFRKEGQNVTLSCEQNLNHDAMYWYRQDPGQGLRLIYYSQIVNDFQKGDIAEGYSVSREKKESFPLTVTSAQKNPTAFYLCASSDLPDYTEAFFGQGTRLTVV.

The genes are TRBV9 and TRBJ2-7, with TRBD2 as a possible D gene (6 bases). V was clipped by 5 bases and J by 6 bases, with 15 bases between them. The CDR3 runs to 13 residues. CDR1 and CDR2 (germline): SGDLS, YYNGEE. The CDR3 nucleotides read TGTGCCAGCAGTACTAGCTTGACGCTCGAGCAGTACTTC. Amino acids: CASSTSLTLEQYF.

The chain joins TRBV19 to TRBJ1-5; no firm D call. The V end was cut by 1 base, the J end by 4 bases, with 8 bases between. Germline V gives CDR1 LNHDA, CDR2 SQIVND (reference sequence). CDR3 size: 14 residues. In DNA form, the CDR3 reads TGTGCCAGTAGTATAGTGGGAGGAAATCAGCCCCAGCATTTT. Translated: CASSIVGGNQPQHF.

This chain links TRBV4-2 with TRBJ2-7; 8 nucleotides line up with TRBD2. The germline CDR1 and CDR2 sequences are LGHNA and YNFKEQ. With 2 bases clipped from V and 1 base from J, the junction kept 7 bases outside the gene matches. The CDR3 extends over 16 amino acids. CDR3 DNA: TGTGCCAGCAGCCAAAGTGTCGGGGGGGTATCCTACGAGCAGTACTTC. Protein sequence: CASSQSVGGVSYEQYF.

The V and J genes are TRBV15 and TRBJ2-3; 8 bases fit TRBD2. Germline V gene data show CDR1 as LNHNV and CDR2 as YYDKDF (reference sequence). There are 15 residues in the CDR3. The junction had 8 bases not matched to a gene; V was cut back by 5 bases and J by 4 bases. CDR3 residues: CATSSGGEGADTQYF. CDR3 DNA: TGTGCCACCAGCTCCGGGGGGGAGGGGGCAGATACGCAGTATTTT.

The chain uses TRBV6-1 and TRBJ2-3; D remains ambiguous. Trimming took 8 bases from V and 0 from J, leaving 6 bases between them. This CDR3 is built from 12 residues. Germline V gene data show CDR1 as MNHNS and CDR2 as SASEGT. The CDR3 here is CASVRSTDTQYF. The CDR3 nucleotides are TGTGCCAGCGTACGGAGCACAGATACGCAGTATTTT.

The rearrangement uses TRBV9 and TRBJ2-1; TRBD2 aligns across 12 bases. The CDR3 loop spans 16 amino acids. CDR1 SGDLS and CDR2 YYNGEE come from the germline V gene. V gave up 4 bases and J gave up 12 bases; unmatched junction bases: 14. The CDR3 bases are TGTGCCAGCAGCCCCCAGACTAGCGGGGGCCCCACGGGGCAGTTCTTC. Translated: CASSPQTSGGPTGQFF.

The chain uses TRBV2 and TRBJ2-7, with TRBD2 matching over 7 bases. Looked up from germline, CDR1 is SNHLY and CDR2 is FYNNEI. The CDR3 runs 15 residues. V was pared by 3 bases and J by 3 bases, with 8 bases of the junction left unmatched. DNA of the CDR3: TGTGCCAGCAGTGAGGAAGGCGGGGGAAACTACGAGCAGTACTTC. Translated: CASSEEGGGNYEQYF. Full variable domain (missing parts from reference TRBV2 and TRBJ2-7): EPEVTQTPSHQVTQMGQEVILRCVPISNHLYFYWYRQILGQKVEFLVSFYNNEISEKSEIFDDQFSVERPDGSNFTLKIRSTKLEDSAMYFCASSEEGGGNYEQYFGPGTRLTVT.

The V gene is TRBV28, the J gene TRBJ2-2; 12 nucleotides agree with TRBD2. The CDR3 spans 17 residues. Trimming at V came to 3 bases and at J to 3 bases, leaving 5 bases not matched to a gene. Germline assignment: CDR1 MDHEN and CDR2 SYDVKM. Here the CDR3 DNA reads TGTGCCAGCAGTTTTTTAGGACTAGCGGGACACACCGGGGAGCTGTTTTTT. This codes for CASSFLGLAGHTGELFF.

This clone has a single count. This chain connects TRBV4-1 to TRBJ2-1; perhaps TRBD2 as D (5 bases). Per germline, CDR1 MGHRA and CDR2 YSYEKL. V was cut by 0 bases and J by 2 bases, with 8 bases left in between. CDR3 size: 15 residues. In nucleotides, the CDR3 is TGCGCCAGCAGCCAAGAAGGACTTACCTACAATGAGCAGTTCTTC. It encodes CASSQEGLTYNEQFF.

This clone has a single count. The chain couples TRBV2 to TRBJ1-2, with 12 positions matching TRBD1. V gave up 8 bases and J gave up 7 bases; unmatched junction bases: 5. Looked up from germline, CDR1 is SNHLY and CDR2 is FYNNEI. This CDR3 is 13 amino acids long. CDR3 in DNA: TGTGCCAGCCCGGGACAGGGGGCTTCTGGCTACACCTTC. Amino acid sequence: CASPGQGASGYTF.

The chain has TRBV25-1 and TRBJ2-5, with unresolved D. This CDR3 region has 15 residues. Deletions cut 7 bases from V and 5 bases from J, with 20 bases between. Germline V gene sequence: CDR1 MGHDK, CDR2 SYGVNS. CDR3 protein: CASISSEVSGETQYF. The CDR3 DNA is TGTGCCAGCATTAGCTCCGAGGTTTCGGGTGAGACCCAGTACTTC. Looking up the rest from reference TRBV25-1 and TRBJ2-5 gives the full variable domain: EADIYQTPRYLVIGTGKKITLECSQTMGHDKMYWYQQDPGMELHLIHYSYGVNSTEKGDLSSESTVSRIRTEHFPLTLESARPSHTSQYLCASISSEVSGETQYFGPGTRLLVL.

The chain links TRBV14 to TRBJ2-7, with 11 bases matching TRBD2. After removal of 4 bases from V and 4 bases from J, the junction contained 3 bases not matched to a gene. Germline lookup yields CDR1 SGHDN and CDR2 FVKESK. This CDR3 is built from 14 residues. CDR3 region: CASSPWTSGYEQYF. As DNA, the CDR3 is TGTGCCAGCAGCCCCTGGACTAGCGGGTACGAGCAGTACTTC.